Below, 5 T cell receptor beta chains from the same sample are listed, as sequenced in a study of naive and memory T cell subsets. Both TRBC1 and TRBC2 were covered by a beta constant-region primer of two equimolar oligonucleotides. MiXCR, run by TCRdb on the UMI-ligation and nested PCR reads, gives a single entry per CDR3 protein. The sample includes tens of thousands of distinct CDR3 sequences, less than 15% seen only once; the top ten take approximately 0.93%. Sample: central memory CD4+ T cells from blood. The receptors were gathered from a human donor in good health.

This clonotype was found many times. The rearrangement links TRBV4-1 to TRBJ1-1, with D unresolved. Germline CDR1 is MGHRA and CDR2 is YSYEKL. The V end was cut by 2 bases, the J end by 3 bases, with 19 bases between. The CDR3 loop spans 17 amino acids. DNA for the CDR3: TGCGCCAGCAGCCAATCAAACATGGGATTTATGGACACTGAAGCTTTCTTT. Its protein is CASSQSNMGFMDTEAFF.

In this sample, this clonotype turned up a few times. The chain employs TRBV3-1 and TRBJ2-1, with 7 bases identical to TRBD2. The V and J ends lost 6 bases and 9 bases, in that order; junction bases with no gene match: 5. The CDR3 runs 12 residues. The V gene's germline CDR1 is LGHDT and CDR2 YNNKEL (reference sequence). Here the CDR3 DNA reads TGTGCCAGCAGTAGACCGGGGGGTGAGCAGTTCTTC. Translation: CASSRPGGEQFF.

The V and J genes are TRBV5-1 and TRBJ2-3; TRBD2 agrees at 9 bases. In germline, CDR1 is SGHRS, CDR2 YFSETQ. The CDR3 extends over 15 amino acids. V dropped 5 bases and J dropped 2; count of bases not matched to a gene: 6. In DNA, the CDR3 is TGCGCCAGCAGGAAGACTAGCGGTATCACAGATACGCAGTATTTT. It codes for CASRKTSGITDTQYF.

J is TRBJ1-5 and V is TRBV5-5; D may be TRBD1 (6 bases). CDR1 and CDR2 from the germline V gene are SGHKS and YYEKEE (reference sequence). The CDR3 covers 18 residues. V was cut by 1 base and J by 3 bases, with 20 bases left in between. The CDR3: CASSLWTVAPSDNQPQHF. For the CDR3, the DNA is TGTGCCAGCAGCTTGTGGACAGTGGCCCCAAGCGACAATCAGCCCCAGCATTTT.

This clonotype was picked up a small number of times. J is TRBJ2-6 and V is TRBV5-1, with D uncertain. The germline CDR1 and CDR2 sequences are SGHRS and YFSETQ. The CDR3 is made up of 16 amino acids. Trimming shortened V by 4 bases and J by 0 bases, and 11 bases separated the two germline ends. The CDR3 nucleotides read TGCGCCAGCAGCGCCAACGGCCTCTCTGGGGCCAACGTCCTGACTTTC. The encoded protein is CASSANGLSGANVLTF.